This TCR beta chain is drawn from a study of cytomegalovirus exposure and HLA in healthy donors (dated by TCRdb to about 2017). General notes on the study: An earlier analysis of several hundred of the donors reported 276 Gb of sequence data and 117 million unique TCR beta sequences obtained from around 180 million T cells. The number of typed donors differed by locus: about 620-640 for A, B, C, DRB1 and DQB1; 522 for DQA1; 600 to 610 for DPA1; and 450 to 480 for DPB1. In a later analysis, previously published TCR beta repertoires from some 640 donors were re-analyzed and high-resolution HLA genotyping was added so that TCR occurrence patterns could be studied. In a later genetic analysis, genome-wide SNP genotypes for about 55% of the roughly 670 donors were used, and that subset was treated as a discovery cohort. Among a few hundred genotyped donors of the cohort, an average of 235,054 unique TCR beta nucleotide sequences were sequenced per donor, about a sixth of them non-productive. Donor age, sex, ethnicity and CMV serostatus were compiled together with the repertoire data. To predict cytomegalovirus infection status, the study brought together high-throughput TCR immunosequencing, statistical association of individual TCRs with disease status, and machine learning. Several DR-DQ haplotypes were treated as single units for association and clustering because of strong linkage in the cohort. An early release that covered roughly 600 HLA-typed donors contained 250 to 350 gigabases of sequencing data and approximately 85 million unique TCR sequences. Every discovery cohort repertoire had been produced on one sequencing platform. The study was designed to test whether signatures of past pathogen exposure could be identified by cataloging public T cell receptors. The genetic ancestry cluster associated with self-reported Caucasian donors included around 76% of the 398 genotyped donors. Rather than using new phenotypic data, the later analysis identified candidate immune exposures from TCR beta sequences and from how often those sequences occurred across donors. Besides the first cohort of hundreds of subjects, a separate validation cohort made up of 120 different subjects was used. In an earlier analysis of around 540 of the donors, high-throughput TCR beta sequencing was used to judge whether each TCR beta V gene segment behaved as functional or pseudogenic. HLA typing covered class I and class II loci at four-digit resolution. The T cell repertoires of 666 subjects were profiled by immunosequencing and related to cytomegalovirus serostatus. Study-wide conclusions, independent of this receptor: The presence/absence analyses assumed that sequencing depth was roughly uniform across donors, and that assumption may not be true. Linkage disequilibrium might explain the correlated functional status among segregating V segments, but an unknown experimental factor could not be excluded. Because counts were too low, seventeen rarely observed V segments, including chromosome 9 orphons, were excluded from the earlier analysis of some 590 of the donors. Several of the top co-occurrence clusters appeared to be linked to parvovirus B19, influenza, CMV and Epstein-Barr virus, according to a later analysis. In this cohort, only TCR beta chains were sequenced, and detectable features were limited by the absence of alpha or paired-chain data. While some public TCRs were present in many individuals, most TCR sequences turned up only very rarely across donors. Because HLA typing was missing for some donors at each locus, association tests included only the typed subset. A later genetic analysis associated a missense DCLRE1C variant with V-gene and J-gene trimming of TCR beta chains, and an independent cohort replicated the association. Cytomegalovirus status was reported to be diagnosed by the classifier with high specificity and sensitivity in both the original and validation cohorts. According to a later analysis, TCR association rates differed among HLA loci, with DRB1 alleles showing the most associated TCRs and HLA-C alleles showing the fewest. Some IMGT-functional V segments, including TRBV6-2 and TRBV6-3, could not be told apart with the 87-base-pair reads, so those segments were excluded. Broadly in line with IMGT annotations, most TCR beta V segments showed up in productive rearrangements about 87% or about 30% of the time in an earlier analysis of approximately 640 of the donors. In a later analysis, most CMV-associated TCR beta chains were found to appear HLA-restricted, with HLA associations seemingly driven largely by CMV exposure. The sequencing pipeline was judged likely to have produced a cluster of highly shared sequence variants as a technical artifact. In vitro tests confirmed that a few of the cytomegalovirus-associated TCR beta chains recognize cytomegalovirus antigens. A further reported finding was that TCR beta sequences accurately predicted the HLA-A and HLA-B alleles for most subjects in the first cohort. In the study, 150 to 200 TCR beta chains were listed as associated with cytomegalovirus. Immune exposure information for the cohort was limited to CMV serostatus. In a later genetic analysis, fewer N-insertions in productive TCRs were reported among donors in an Asian-associated ancestry cluster than the 666-donor mean. According to the authors, the approach could potentially be generalized to other disease states and immunological phenotypes. In a later analysis, HLA-associated TCR beta chains were found to be more clonally expanded and to have lower generation probabilities than equally common non-associated chains. When HLA alleles, especially DR and DQ, strongly co-occurred, attributing TCR associations to individual alleles was difficult. A later analysis associated 15,000 to 20,000 TCR beta sequences with specific HLA alleles at a false discovery rate of 0.05.

Worth noting for this clone: What this receptor recognizes is not known. Per-nucleotide qualities are absent, and no much larger clonotype sits a single base away.

The cohort was made up of 666 healthy bone marrow donors. All cohort members were sampled while nominally healthy, although unrecorded immune exposures were likely present. The donor tested CMV seropositive, placing the donor among the roughly 270 seropositive members of the cohort. Every donor gave a peripheral blood sample, and the peripheral blood mononuclear cells from that sample were used for TCR beta sequencing. The Qiagen DNeasy Blood Extraction Kit was used to extract genomic DNA from the blood cell samples. The library came from the immunoSEQ multiplex PCR assay. For the multiplex PCR, a mixture combining 60 forward primers for TCR Vbeta segments and 13 reverse primers for TCR Jbeta segments was used. A multiplex PCR assay on genomic DNA amplified the CDR3 region of rearranged TCR beta genes. The Illumina HiSeq System was used to sequence the amplified TCR beta libraries as 87-base-pair reads. As for the original processing: A later analysis counted around 72 million unique TCR beta chains across the 690 or so repertoires, and 9 million to 14 million of these chains were shared by at least two donors. To remove PCR and sequencing errors, raw reads were error-corrected and collapsed into unique sequences using a nearest-neighbor algorithm that merged closely related sequences. CDR3 sequences were aligned to IMGT reference sequences to assign V, D and J gene segments. For a sequence to be retained, a match of at least six nucleotides to both a V gene segment and a J gene segment was required. A rearrangement counted as productive if the CDR3 had no stop codons and remained in frame with V and J, and every other rearrangement counted as non-productive. CDR3 was defined by IMGT convention, running from the second conserved V-encoded cysteine to the conserved J-encoded phenylalanine. In an earlier analysis of 500 to 650 of the donors, sequences lacking an unambiguous match to a single V gene segment were excluded. In an earlier analysis of about 590 of the donors, a V segment was called functional when productive rearrangements were above 56.7%, and segregating when the standard deviation between donors exceeded 5%. To diagnose cytomegalovirus status from the catalog of TCR beta chain sequences, a statistical classification framework was built. In a later analysis, TCR nucleotide sequences were compared against IMGT/GENE-DB human TR gene sequences so that V and J genes could be assigned. Using the TCRdist pipeline, a later analysis assigned CDR3 sequences along with most-parsimonious VDJ recombination scenarios. A later analysis defined each TCR beta chain by its CDR3 amino acid sequence plus V-gene family, and excluded reads lacking a unique V-gene family. As a way to deal with suspected cross-contamination and a sequencing artifact, a later analysis dropped 592 nucleotide sequences that were highly shared and had low generation probability. A later analysis calculated a clonal expansion index for each public chain from normalized within-repertoire ranks of inferred template counts. Generation probabilities in a later analysis came from a VDJ recombination model fitted to out-of-frame rearrangements, and those results were checked against IGoR. A later analysis scored TCR-TCR, TCR-HLA and TCR-CMV co-occurrence with hypergeometric tests, applying a repertoire-size bias correction to TCR pairs. A later analysis estimated false discovery rates by permuting HLA or CMV assignments 20 times. In a later analysis, co-occurring TCRs were grouped using DBSCAN, with TCRdist sequence similarity added in when clustering inside HLA-allele-positive subsets. Repertoires with fewer than 30,000 or more than 120,000 public chains were left out of co-occurrence clustering, as were about 5 repertoires with anomalous nucleotide sharing. Sourced from immuneACCESS, this table was stored by TCRdb with only in-frame sequences that have V and J called. A share of the clones is absent; for the studies checked, an unresolved V gene accounts for under half, and the remainder has no known explanation. D and trimming come from the DNA, and the V and J calls and clone size come from that table. Counted in this sample were about 98,000 clones; more than 70% of them appeared once. The ten largest account for 10% to 11% of the sample.

V sheds 0 bases and J sheds 4 bases, leaving 16 bases between their ends. Looking up the germline V gene (reference sequence) yields CDR1 WNHNN and CDR2 SYGVQD. Its CDR3 holds 16 amino acids, cysteine through phenylalanine. The read is trimmed to its CDR3 DNA, 48 bases read in frame from base 1. The sequence was collected from a man aged 18 to 29 in good health and CMV-seropositive. In this chain, TRBV10-1 is recombined with TRBJ2-7, with TRBD1 perhaps the D gene, on 6 matching bases. The sequenced sample consisted of PBMCs. The CDR3 loop reads CASSESLTGTTYEQYF. The DNA reads as follows: TGCGCCAGCAGTGAGTCTTTGACAGGAACGACGTACGAGCAGTACTTC.